The 15 T cell receptor beta chains reported below all come from one sample, sequenced in a study of cytomegalovirus exposure and HLA in healthy donors. The PCR made use of 60 Vbeta and 13 Jbeta primers. Sequencing was performed with immunoSEQ multiplex PCR; in TCRdb, only in-frame clones are kept and a portion is missing. Its table records 65,000 to 95,000 clones. The sample was PBMCs. These receptors were collected from a woman aged 60-75 years in good health and CMV-seronegative.

The chain employs TRBV25-1 and TRBJ1-4, with 9 bases aligning to TRBD1. V lost 3 bases to trimming and J lost 4 bases; unmatched junction nucleotides: 3. CDR3 size: 15 residues. Germline V gene lookup returns CDR1 MGHDK and CDR2 SYGVNS. CDR3 region: CASSDPGQGNEKLFF. The CDR3 nucleotides read TGTGCCAGCAGTGATCCGGGACAGGGTAATGAAAAACTGTTTTTT. The variable domain in full, with the rest retrieved from reference TRBV25-1 and TRBJ1-4, is EADIYQTPRYLVIGTGKKITLECSQTMGHDKMYWYQQDPGMELHLIHYSYGVNSTEKGDLSSESTVSRIRTEHFPLTLESARPSHTSQYLCASSDPGQGNEKLFFGSGTQLSVL.

V is TRBV4-1 and J is TRBJ2-5; 9 nucleotides line up with TRBD2. With V trimmed by 0 bases and J by 4 bases, 3 bases remained unmatched. The CDR3 runs 15 residues. Germline lookup yields CDR1 MGHRA and CDR2 YSYEKL. The CDR3 nucleotides are TGCGCCAGCAGCCAAGAAGTAGCGGGAGTAGAGACCCAGTACTTC. Its translation: CASSQEVAGVETQYF.

The V gene is TRBV29-1, the J gene TRBJ1-2; D gene uncertain. This CDR3 has 11 amino acids. The ends were cut back, 6 bases at V and 5 bases at J, with 10 bases in the middle. Germline lookup yields CDR1 SQVTM and CDR2 ANQGSEA. This CDR3 is CSVPPGYGYTF. The CDR3 DNA follows: TGCAGCGTCCCCCCCGGGTATGGCTACACCTTC.

The rearrangement links TRBV6-5 to TRBJ1-5; D might be TRBD1 (5 bases). CDR1 is MNHEY, CDR2 SVGAGI, per germline. Trimming removed 2 bases from V and 7 bases from J, with 15 bases in between. The CDR3 contains 15 residues. CDR3 sequence: CASSYLAQGSQPQHF. CDR3 DNA: TGTGCCAGCAGTTACCTGGCTCAGGGCAGCCAGCCCCAGCATTTT.

The gene calls are TRBV10-3 and TRBJ2-1; TRBD2 matches at 13 bases. Germline V gene sequence: CDR1 ENHRY, CDR2 SYGVKD. The CDR3 sequence is 16 residues long. The V segment lost 0 bases and the J segment 6 bases; nucleotides outside the gene matches: 2. CDR3 sequence (DNA): TGTGCCATCAGTGAGTCGACTAGCGGGAGGCTCAATGAGCAGTTCTTC. This codes for CAISESTSGRLNEQFF.

The V and J genes are TRBV28 and TRBJ2-1; 8 nucleotides agree with TRBD2. CDR1 is MDHEN, CDR2 SYDVKM, per germline. The CDR3 covers 19 residues. V shed 5 bases and J 0 bases; nucleotides not matched to a gene: 15. The CDR3 DNA is TGTGCCAGCAGTGCCCCCCTAGCGGGCCCGACGAGCTCCTACAATGAGCAGTTCTTC. It yields the protein CASSAPLAGPTSSYNEQFF.

The chain combines TRBV18 with TRBJ1-4; 7 bases agree with TRBD1. The trim removed 6 bases at V and 7 bases at J, leaving 8 bases unmatched. The CDR3 covers 14 residues. The V gene's germline CDR1 is KGHSH and CDR2 LQKENI. Written as DNA, the CDR3 is TGTGCCAGCTCGTCTGACAGGGTTAGTGAAAAACTGTTTTTT. It translates to CASSSDRVSEKLFF.

The chain employs TRBV19 and TRBJ2-3, with TRBD2 matching over 10 bases. J lost 0 bases, V lost 6 bases, and 3 bases had no gene match. Germline CDR1 and CDR2: LNHDA and SQIVND (reference sequence). CDR3 length: 15 residues. The CDR3 DNA is TGTGCCAGTAGGAGGACTAGCGGAAGCACAGATACGCAGTATTTT. Its translation: CASRRTSGSTDTQYF.

The CDR3 spells CASWAQDSGNTIYF. DNA for the CDR3: TGTGCCAGCTGGGCCCAGGACTCTGGAAACACCATATATTTT. V is TRBV6-6 and J is TRBJ1-3; D gene unclear. This CDR3 is 14 amino acids long. The V end lost 8 bases, the J end lost 0 bases, and 11 bases lay between the germline ends. The V gene's germline CDR1 is MNHNY and CDR2 SVGAGI (reference sequence).

The chain combines TRBV28 with TRBJ1-2; D is uncertain. Germline V gene sequence: CDR1 MDHEN, CDR2 SYDVKM. The CDR3 is 13 amino acids. The V end was cut by 7 bases, the J end by 4 bases, with 13 bases between. DNA for the CDR3: TGTGCCAGCAAGAGGGCCGGGAGCTATGGCTACACCTTC. This encodes CASKRAGSYGYTF.

This chain uses TRBV19 with TRBJ2-1; D gene unclear. V was pared by 5 bases and J by 6 bases, with 14 bases between. From germline, CDR1 is LNHDA and CDR2 SQIVND (reference sequence). The CDR3 spans 14 residues. The CDR3 protein is CASSPDVQSNEQFF. DNA of the CDR3: TGTGCCAGTAGTCCCGACGTACAGAGCAATGAGCAGTTCTTC.

V is TRBV11-3 and J is TRBJ1-1, with D unclear. This CDR3 comprises 13 residues. Germline V gives CDR1 SGHNT, CDR2 YENEEA. Trimming took off 3 bases at V and 2 bases at J, with 7 bases between the two ends. This CDR3 reads CASSFTRNTEAFF. The CDR3 bases are TGTGCCAGCAGCTTCACCAGAAACACTGAAGCTTTCTTT.

This chain connects TRBV18 to TRBJ2-3, with 12 nucleotides matching TRBD2. After removal of 4 bases from V and 6 bases from J, the junction contained 5 bases not matched to a gene. Per the germline V gene, CDR1 is KGHSH and CDR2 is LQKENI. The CDR3 has 15 amino acids. The CDR3 nucleotides read TGTGCCAGCTCACGGCTAGCGGGAGGGTTGGATACGCAGTATTTT. This codes for CASSRLAGGLDTQYF.

This chain connects TRBV28 to TRBJ1-2; tentatively, D is TRBD1 (6 bases). CDR1 and CDR2 from the germline V gene are MDHEN and SYDVKM. V was clipped by 5 bases and J by 2 bases, with 6 bases between them. This CDR3 is built from 12 residues. Here the CDR3 reads CASSQGNYGYTF. The DNA for the CDR3 is TGTGCCAGCAGTCAGGGGAACTATGGCTACACCTTC.

The gene calls are TRBV28 and TRBJ2-7; 8 nucleotides line up with TRBD2. V shed 9 bases, J shed 0 bases, and the junction held 4 bases outside the gene matches. The CDR3 is 13 residues long. The germline CDR1 and CDR2 sequences are MDHEN and SYDVKM. The CDR3 loop is CASTSGSSYEQYF. DNA of the CDR3: TGTGCCAGTACTAGCGGAAGCTCCTACGAGCAGTACTTC.